The source of this TCR beta chain is a study of blood T cell repertoires in COVID-19. Study-level background: Italy, Spain and the United States were the sources of the convalescent and acute COVID-19 samples. The cDNA or gDNA used as material had been derived from T cells, B-cell-depleted T cells, or PBMCs.

Per the authors' pipeline: Estimated nucleated cell counts came from reference gene primer amplification. The assay was immunoSEQ multiplex PCR, and TCRdb's table has in-frame clones only and misses some. That table supplies the V and J calls and clone size; D and trimming were determined from the DNA. The table shows more than 200,000 clones, with approximately 86% occurring only once. From germline, CDR1 is MNHEY and CDR2 SVGAGI. The CDR3 covers 14 residues. Trimming cost V 4 bases and J 4 bases; bases outside gene matches: 3. The V call is TRBV6-5, the J call TRBJ2-7, with 11 bases matching TRBD2. Sequencing was done on a sample of peripheral blood. The TCR originated in a man older than 75 with acute or convalescent COVID-19. In DNA form, the CDR3 reads TGTGCCAGCAGTTGGACTAGCGGGCCGTACGAGCAGTACTTC. Amino acids: CASSWTSGPYEQYF.